The 6 T cell receptor beta chains below come from one sample, sequenced in a study of T cells in Graves' hyperthyroidism and ophthalmopathy. Using RNA transcripts as the source, TCR beta CDR3 regions were amplified. First-round RT-PCR with HTBI primers amplified the TCR CDR3 region. MiXCR, applied by TCRdb to the multiplex PCR reads, yields one record per CDR3 protein. The sample records 250,000 to 300,000 distinct CDR3 sequences, more than 10% being singletons. Source material: blood. Receptors were obtained from a woman in her 30s with Graves' hyperthyroidism that later progressed to Graves' ophthalmopathy.

This clonotype was found many times. The chain couples TRBV7-2 to TRBJ2-7, with TRBD2 identical over 8 bases. V shed 5 bases, J shed 0 bases, and the junction held 6 bases outside the gene matches. This CDR3 is 15 amino acids long. Germline V gene lookup returns CDR1 SGHTA and CDR2 FQGNSA. The DNA for the CDR3 is TGTGCCAGCAGCCCCGGACTAGCTTTCTCCTACGAGCAGTACTTC. It translates to CASSPGLAFSYEQYF.

Ten or more counts support this clonotype. The genes are TRBV19 and TRBJ2-1, with 9 bases matching TRBD2. Germline-derived CDR1 and CDR2 are LNHDA and SQIVND (reference sequence). The CDR3 contains 18 residues. V lost 3 bases and J lost 7; bases outside the gene matches: 16. This CDR3 reads CASSIFFGGGGRANEQFF. CDR3 nucleotide sequence: TGTGCCAGTAGTATTTTTTTCGGCGGCGGCGGGAGGGCGAATGAGCAGTTCTTC.

This clonotype was found many times. The rearrangement joins TRBV4-3 to TRBJ2-5; perhaps TRBD1 as D (5 bases). Trimming cost V 1 base and J 2 bases, with 11 bases left between them. CDR1 and CDR2 from the germline V gene are LGHNA and YSLEER. The CDR3 sequence is 15 residues long. CDR3 in DNA: TGCGCCAGCAGCCAAGCCAGGACACCACAAGAGACCCAGTACTTC. Encoded protein: CASSQARTPQETQYF.

In its sample, this clonotype was seen many times. This chain links TRBV2 with TRBJ2-5; 7 nucleotides agree with TRBD1. This CDR3 is 13 amino acids long. V lost 4 bases, J lost 4 bases, and 3 bases stayed unmatched. CDR1 is SNHLY, CDR2 FYNNEI, per germline. The CDR3 spells CASSANRGETQYF. In nucleotides, the CDR3 is TGTGCCAGCAGTGCAAACAGGGGAGAGACCCAGTACTTC.

The sample holds many counts of this clonotype. The chain recombines TRBV7-8 with TRBJ2-1; no reliable D call. Germline lookup yields CDR1 SGHVS and CDR2 FQNEAQ. V shed 5 bases and J shed 14 bases, with 13 bases lying between them. The CDR3 has 11 residues. CDR3 nucleotides: TGTGCCAGCAGCCGAGACTGGCCGGAGTTCTTC. Protein product: CASSRDWPEFF.

This clonotype appeared a few times. CDR3 nucleotides: TGTGCCAGCAGTGCCCTCCGGTCCGAGTGGGCTGAAGCTTTCTTT. Translation: CASSALRSEWAEAFF. The chain employs TRBV2 and TRBJ1-1; D is uncertain. Trimming left V 4 bases short and J 6 bases short, with 18 bases between. The germline CDR1 and CDR2 sequences are SNHLY and FYNNEI. This CDR3 has 15 residues. The full variable domain, completed using reference TRBV2 and TRBJ1-1, is EPEVTQTPSHQVTQMGQEVILRCVPISNHLYFYWYRQILGQKVEFLVSFYNNEISEKSEIFDDQFSVERPDGSNFTLKIRSTKLEDSAMYFCASSALRSEWAEAFFGQGTRLTVV.